Listed below are T cell receptor beta chains from one sample, sequenced in a study of T-cell reconstitution after alpha-beta-depleted transplantation in children. In TCRdb, the PCR reads were re-called with MiXCR into one record per CDR3 protein. Of some 300,000 distinct CDR3 sequences listed, around 7.3% are singletons. The sample here was peripheral blood, taken 360 days after TCRalphabeta/CD19-depleted stem cell transplant. The origin of the receptors is a female patient aged 2-15 years who had a stem cell transplant for Fanconi anemia, so the T cells may come from the graft donor. The CDR3 runs from the conserved cysteine through the conserved F or W. Fields, in order: J gene, V gene, clone size, D gene, CDR3 protein, CDR3 DNA. A D gene is named only where the DNA matches it firmly. Clone size is given for some rows only: seen once, a few or many times, or a class if the clone is expanded.

TRBJ1-3,TRBV27,.,.,CASSSGVAGNTIYF,TGTGCCAGCAGTTCGGGGGTGGCTGGAAACACCATATATTTT
TRBJ1-5,TRBV20-1,many,.,CSARRTEFRYSNQPQHF,TGCAGTGCTAGACGGACAGAGTTCCGTTATAGCAATCAGCCCCAGCATTTT
TRBJ1-1,TRBV20-1,many,.,CSARRGRVNTEAFF,TGCAGTGCTAGGCGCGGCAGGGTGAACACTGAAGCTTTCTTT
TRBJ2-7,TRBV28,few,TRBD2,CASSIIGLAGGNSYEQYF,TGTGCCAGCAGTATAATTGGACTAGCGGGGGGGAACTCCTACGAGCAGTACTTC
TRBJ2-1,TRBV10-3,few,TRBD2,CAISESGSGGANEQFF,TGTGCCATCAGTGAGTCGGGTAGCGGGGGGGCGAATGAGCAGTTCTTC
TRBJ1-5,TRBV3-1,.,.,CASSQALNQPQHF,TGTGCCAGCAGCCAAGCGTTAAATCAGCCCCAGCATTTT
TRBJ2-7,TRBV6-6,few,.,CASSYRSYEQYF,TGTGCCAGCAGTTACCGGTCCTACGAGCAGTACTTC
TRBJ2-1,TRBV2,once,.,CASSEVVAGNEQFF,TGTGCCAGCAGTGAAGTGGTGGCGGGCAATGAGCAGTTCTTC
TRBJ1-5,TRBV20-1,many,.,CSANRGYNQPQHF,TGCAGTGCTAATAGGGGGTACAATCAGCCCCAGCATTTT
TRBJ2-7,TRBV4-2,.,.,CASSDAGTPGYEQYF,TGTGCCAGCAGCGATGCCGGGACTCCCGGGTACGAGCAGTACTTC
TRBJ1-3,TRBV29-1,many,.,CSMTASGNTIYF,TGCAGCATGACAGCATCTGGAAACACCATATATTTT
TRBJ1-1,TRBV12-3/TRBV12-4,many,TRBD1,CASSLIGQGSEAFF,TGTGCCAGCAGTCTCATTGGACAGGGCTCTGAAGCTTTCTTT
TRBJ2-3,TRBV5-1,many,.,CASSAVVETSTDTQYF,TGCGCCAGCAGCGCGGTAGTCGAGACTAGCACAGATACGCAGTATTTT